This TCR beta chain was recovered during a study of lung T cells in sarcoidosis with Löfgren's syndrome. Trimming took off 4 bases at V and 0 bases at J, with 20 bases between the two ends. The CDR3 contains 18 residues. Looked up from germline, CDR1 is SGHKS and CDR2 is YYEKEE (reference sequence). TCRdb reanalysed the reads using MiXCR and keeps one entry per CDR3 protein. The sample contains roughly 63,000 distinct CDR3 sequences, 21% of which appear only once. This clonotype showed up just a few times. The V gene is TRBV5-5, the J gene TRBJ2-4; D unresolved. The sample consisted of CD4+ T cells from PBMCs. This sequence was found in a human donor with sarcoidosis (Löfgren's syndrome or another form), or a control subject (not recorded which). CDR3 DNA: TGTGCCAGCAGCCCCGGGCAGTCTACCTATCTAGCCAAAAACATTCAGTACTTC. Translating gives CASSPGQSTYLAKNIQYF.